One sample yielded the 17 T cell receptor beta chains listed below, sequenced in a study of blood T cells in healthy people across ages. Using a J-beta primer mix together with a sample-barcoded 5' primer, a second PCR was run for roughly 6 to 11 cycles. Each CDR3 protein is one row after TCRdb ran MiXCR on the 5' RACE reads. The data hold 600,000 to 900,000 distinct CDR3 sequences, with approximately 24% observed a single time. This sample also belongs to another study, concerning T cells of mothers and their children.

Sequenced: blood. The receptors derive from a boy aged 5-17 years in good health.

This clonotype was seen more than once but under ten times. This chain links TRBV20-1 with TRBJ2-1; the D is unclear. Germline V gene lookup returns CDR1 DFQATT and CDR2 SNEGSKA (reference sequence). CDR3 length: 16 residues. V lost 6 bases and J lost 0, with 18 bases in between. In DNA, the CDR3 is TGCAGTGCCTGGGTTTCGTGGCCGAGCTCCTACAATGAGCAGTTCTTC. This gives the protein CSAWVSWPSSYNEQFF.

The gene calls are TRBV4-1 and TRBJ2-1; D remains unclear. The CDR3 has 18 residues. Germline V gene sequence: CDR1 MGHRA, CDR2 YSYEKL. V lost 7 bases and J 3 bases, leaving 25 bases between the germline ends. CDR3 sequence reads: CASTYRVLAIRGYNEQFF. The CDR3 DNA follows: TGCGCCAGCACCTACCGGGTCCTGGCTATCCGTGGCTACAATGAGCAGTTCTTC.

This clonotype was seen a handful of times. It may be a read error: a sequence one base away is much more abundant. Written as DNA, the CDR3 is TGTGCCAGCTCTAAAACTAGGAGCTCCTACGAGCAGTGCTTC. It encodes CASSKTRSSYEQCF. This chain joins TRBV18 and TRBJ2-7; D perhaps matches TRBD2 (5 bases). The CDR3 covers 14 residues. Per the germline V gene, CDR1 is KGHSH and CDR2 is LQKENI.

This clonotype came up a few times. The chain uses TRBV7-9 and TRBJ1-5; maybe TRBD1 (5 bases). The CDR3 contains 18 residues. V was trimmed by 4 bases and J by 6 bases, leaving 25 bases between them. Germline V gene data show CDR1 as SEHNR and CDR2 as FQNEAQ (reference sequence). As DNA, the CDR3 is TGTGCCAGCAGCTCAGGTCCTCCGCGGGGCCAAGGTATTCAGCCCCAGCATTTT. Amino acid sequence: CASSSGPPRGQGIQPQHF.

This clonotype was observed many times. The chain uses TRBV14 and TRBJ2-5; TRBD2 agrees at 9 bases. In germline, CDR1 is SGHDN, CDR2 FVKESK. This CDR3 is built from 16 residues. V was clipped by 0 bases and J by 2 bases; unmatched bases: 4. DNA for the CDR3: TGTGCCAGCAGCCAAGATCGGCGGGGGGGACAAGAGACCCAGTACTTC. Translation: CASSQDRRGGQETQYF.

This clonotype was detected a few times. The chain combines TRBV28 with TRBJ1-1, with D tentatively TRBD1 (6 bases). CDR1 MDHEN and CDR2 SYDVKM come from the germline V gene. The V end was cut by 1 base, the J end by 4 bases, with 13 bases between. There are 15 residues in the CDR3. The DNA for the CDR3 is TGTGCCAGCAGTTTATTCAGGGTCAGGGGCACTGAAGCTTTCTTT. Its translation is CASSLFRVRGTEAFF.

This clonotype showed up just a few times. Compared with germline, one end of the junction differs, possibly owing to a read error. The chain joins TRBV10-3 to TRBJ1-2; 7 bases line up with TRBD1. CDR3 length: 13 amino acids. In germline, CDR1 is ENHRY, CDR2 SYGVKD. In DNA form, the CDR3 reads TGTGCCATCAGTTCAGGGGGGCACGATGGCTGCACCTTC. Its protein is CAISSGGHDGCTF.

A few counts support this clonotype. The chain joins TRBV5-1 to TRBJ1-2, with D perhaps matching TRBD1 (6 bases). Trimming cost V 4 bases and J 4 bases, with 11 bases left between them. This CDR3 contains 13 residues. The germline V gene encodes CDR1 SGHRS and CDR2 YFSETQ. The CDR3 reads CASSPRDTYGYTF. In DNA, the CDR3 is TGCGCCAGCAGCCCTCGGGACACCTATGGCTACACCTTC.

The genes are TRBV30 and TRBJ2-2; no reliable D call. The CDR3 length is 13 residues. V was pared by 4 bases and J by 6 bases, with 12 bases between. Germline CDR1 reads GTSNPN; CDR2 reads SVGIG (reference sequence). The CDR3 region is CAWNVHGSGELFF. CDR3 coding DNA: TGTGCCTGGAATGTACACGGGTCCGGGGAGCTGTTTTTT.

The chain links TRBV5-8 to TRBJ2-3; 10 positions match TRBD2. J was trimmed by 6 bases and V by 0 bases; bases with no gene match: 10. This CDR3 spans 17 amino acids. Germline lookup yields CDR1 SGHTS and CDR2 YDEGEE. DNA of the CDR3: TGTGCCAGCAGCTTGGGTCACGGCAGCGGGGGGGCCGATACGCAGTATTTT. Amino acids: CASSLGHGSGGADTQYF. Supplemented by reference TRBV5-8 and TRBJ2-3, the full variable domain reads EAGVTQSPTHLIKTRGQQATLRCSPISGHTSVYWYQQALGLGLQFLLWYDEGEERNRGNFPPRFSGRQFPNYSSELNVNALELEDSALYLCASSLGHGSGGADTQYFGPGTRLTVL.

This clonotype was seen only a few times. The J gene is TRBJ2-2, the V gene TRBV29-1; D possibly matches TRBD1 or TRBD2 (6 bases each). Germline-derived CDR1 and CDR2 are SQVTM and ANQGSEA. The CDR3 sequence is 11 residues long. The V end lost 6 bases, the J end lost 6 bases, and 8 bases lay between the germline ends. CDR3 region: CSVGGAGELFF. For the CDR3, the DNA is TGCAGCGTCGGGGGCGCCGGGGAGCTGTTTTTT.

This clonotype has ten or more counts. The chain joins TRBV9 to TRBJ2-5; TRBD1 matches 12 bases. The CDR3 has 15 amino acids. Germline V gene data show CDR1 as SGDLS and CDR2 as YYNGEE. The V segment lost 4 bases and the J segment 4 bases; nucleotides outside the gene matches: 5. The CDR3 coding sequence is TGTGCCAGCAGCTCGGGACAGGGGGCCCCAGAGACCCAGTACTTC. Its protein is CASSSGQGAPETQYF.

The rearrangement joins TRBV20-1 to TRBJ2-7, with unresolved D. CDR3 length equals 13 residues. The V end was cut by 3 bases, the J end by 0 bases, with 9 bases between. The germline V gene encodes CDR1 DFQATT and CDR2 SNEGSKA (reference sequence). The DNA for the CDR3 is TGCAGTGCTAGGCGCTACCCCTCCTACGAGCAGTACTTC. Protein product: CSARRYPSYEQYF.

DNA of the CDR3: TGTGCCAGCACGGGACTAGCGGGGGGAGTTGGGACCTACAATGAGCAGTTCTTC. This translates into CASTGLAGGVGTYNEQFF. The chain uses TRBV7-2 and TRBJ2-1, with 15 bases matching TRBD2. The CDR3 has 18 amino acids. Germline V gene sequence: CDR1 SGHTA, CDR2 FQGNSA. Unmatched junction bases numbered 9, after V lost 7 bases and J lost 2 bases.

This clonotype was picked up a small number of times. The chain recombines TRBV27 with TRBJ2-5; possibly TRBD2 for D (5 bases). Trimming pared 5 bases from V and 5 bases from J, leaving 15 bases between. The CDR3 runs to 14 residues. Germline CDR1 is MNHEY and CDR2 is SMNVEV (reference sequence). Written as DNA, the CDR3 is TGTGCCAGCAGTCACCGCCGCGGGCGGGAGACCCAGTACTTC. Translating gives CASSHRRGRETQYF.

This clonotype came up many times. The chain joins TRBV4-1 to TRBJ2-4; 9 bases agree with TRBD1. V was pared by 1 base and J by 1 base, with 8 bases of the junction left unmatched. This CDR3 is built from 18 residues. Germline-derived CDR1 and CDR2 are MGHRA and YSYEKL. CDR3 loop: CASSQGPQGATAKNIQYF. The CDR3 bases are TGCGCCAGCAGCCAAGGCCCACAGGGGGCGACGGCCAAAAACATTCAGTACTTC.

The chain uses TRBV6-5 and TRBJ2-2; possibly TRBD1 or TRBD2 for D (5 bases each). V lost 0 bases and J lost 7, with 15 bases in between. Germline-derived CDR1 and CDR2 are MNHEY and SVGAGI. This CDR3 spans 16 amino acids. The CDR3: CASSYSKREGVGELFF. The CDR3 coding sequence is TGTGCCAGCAGTTACTCGAAGAGGGAAGGGGTCGGGGAGCTGTTTTTT.